The source of this T cell receptor beta chain is a study of beta chain features in type 1 diabetes. The isolated RNA, all of it, was reverse transcribed, so expressed TCRB transcripts were what got sequenced. Data came from immunoSEQ multiplex PCR; TCRdb stores just in-frame clones and leaves some out. The repertoire includes a few hundred thousand clones, about 15% of them detected once, and 0.035% to 0.04% sits in the top ten. Germline CDR1 and CDR2: GTSNPN and SVGIG (reference sequence). The CDR3 runs to 16 residues. The V end lost 2 bases, the J end lost 7 bases, and 22 bases lay between the germline ends.

The receptor was derived from a man under 40 in good health. The rearrangement links TRBV30 to TRBJ2-3; D remains unclear. The sample taken for sequencing was naive CD4+ T cells from blood. The CDR3 DNA follows: TGTGCCTGGAGTTTTAACGGGCTCCGGGCCAGCTATACGCAGTATTTT. It is translated as CAWSFNGLRASYTQYF.